This TCR beta chain was sequenced in a study of blood T cell repertoires in COVID-19. V gave up 0 bases and J gave up 6 bases, with 13 bases separating them. The length of the CDR3 is 15 residues. Germline V lookup: CDR1 MNHEY, CDR2 SVGEGT. Generated by immunoSEQ multiplex PCR, the TCRdb table keeps only in-frame clones and is missing some. The top ten hold about 39% of the sample, which has 130,000 to 150,000 clones, approximately 80% seen once. The table lists this clone with a few counts. V gene TRBV6-2 or TRBV6-3 combines with J gene TRBJ2-3; D is perhaps TRBD1 (7 bases). The sample consisted of peripheral blood. The clonotype comes from a human donor in a cohort sampled during active COVID-19. This chain's CDR3 is CASSYSSQGGDTQYF. CDR3 DNA: TGTGCCAGCAGTTACTCGAGCCAGGGGGGCGATACGCAGTATTTT.